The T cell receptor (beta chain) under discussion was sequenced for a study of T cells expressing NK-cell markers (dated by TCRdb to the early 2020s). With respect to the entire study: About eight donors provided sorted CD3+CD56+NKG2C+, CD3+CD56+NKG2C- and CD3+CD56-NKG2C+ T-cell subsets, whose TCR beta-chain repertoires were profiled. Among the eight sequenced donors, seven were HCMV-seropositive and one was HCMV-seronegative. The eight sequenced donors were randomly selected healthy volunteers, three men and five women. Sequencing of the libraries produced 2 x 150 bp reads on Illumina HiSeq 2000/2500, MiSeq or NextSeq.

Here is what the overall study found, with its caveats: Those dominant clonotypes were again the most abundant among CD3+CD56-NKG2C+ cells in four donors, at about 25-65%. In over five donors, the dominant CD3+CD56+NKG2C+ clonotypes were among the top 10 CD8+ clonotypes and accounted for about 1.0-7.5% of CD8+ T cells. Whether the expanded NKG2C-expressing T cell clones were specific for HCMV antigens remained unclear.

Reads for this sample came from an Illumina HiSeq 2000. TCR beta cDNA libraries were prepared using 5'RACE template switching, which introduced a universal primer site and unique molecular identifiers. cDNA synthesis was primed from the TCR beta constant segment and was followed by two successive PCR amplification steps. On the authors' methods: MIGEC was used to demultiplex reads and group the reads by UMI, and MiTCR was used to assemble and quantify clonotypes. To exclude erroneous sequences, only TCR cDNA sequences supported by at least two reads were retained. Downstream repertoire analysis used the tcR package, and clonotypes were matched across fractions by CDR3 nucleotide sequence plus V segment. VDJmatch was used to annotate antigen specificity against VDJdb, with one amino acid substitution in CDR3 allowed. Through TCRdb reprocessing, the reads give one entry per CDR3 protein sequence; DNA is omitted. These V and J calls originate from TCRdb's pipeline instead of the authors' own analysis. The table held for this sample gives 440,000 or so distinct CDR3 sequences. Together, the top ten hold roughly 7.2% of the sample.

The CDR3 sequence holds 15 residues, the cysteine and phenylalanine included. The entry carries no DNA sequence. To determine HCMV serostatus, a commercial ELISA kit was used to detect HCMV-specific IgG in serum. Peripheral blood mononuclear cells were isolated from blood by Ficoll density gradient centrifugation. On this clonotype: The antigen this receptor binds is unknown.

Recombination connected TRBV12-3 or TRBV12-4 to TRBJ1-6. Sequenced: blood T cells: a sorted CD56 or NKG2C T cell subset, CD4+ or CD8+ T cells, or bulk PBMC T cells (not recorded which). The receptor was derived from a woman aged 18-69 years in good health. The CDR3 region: CASRGLSLANSPLHF.